This T cell receptor (beta chain) was recorded in a study of sequential checkpoint blockade in melanoma. At the level of the study: Randomization was 1:1 between first-line nivolumab→ipilimumab and ipilimumab→nivolumab. Each arm's sequence ended with maintenance nivolumab.

Libraries were prepared by immunoSEQ multiplex PCR; TCRdb keeps only in-frame clonotypes and omits some of them. This sample has more than 15,000 clones, with 70% to 80% found just once. V lost 0 bases to trimming and J lost 6 bases; unmatched junction nucleotides: 5. The CDR3 runs 15 residues. Germline-derived CDR1 and CDR2 are KGHSH and LQKENI. Treatment defined: randomized to nivolumab then ipilimumab (arm A) or the reverse (arm B). Patients had received no earlier DNA-damaging chemotherapy. Sorted cells were live CD3+CD8+, lacking CD19 and CD56, from PBMCs. The chain carries TRBV18 and TRBJ2-7, with 10 bases fitting TRBD2. This TCR was recovered from a human donor with melanoma. The specimen comprised CD8+ T cells sorted from blood (inferred from file names), sampled from a patient given nivolumab and ipilimumab in sequence. CDR3 residues: CASSPPSSGSPEQYF. The CDR3 DNA follows: TGTGCCAGCTCACCACCCTCTAGCGGGAGCCCCGAGCAGTACTTC.